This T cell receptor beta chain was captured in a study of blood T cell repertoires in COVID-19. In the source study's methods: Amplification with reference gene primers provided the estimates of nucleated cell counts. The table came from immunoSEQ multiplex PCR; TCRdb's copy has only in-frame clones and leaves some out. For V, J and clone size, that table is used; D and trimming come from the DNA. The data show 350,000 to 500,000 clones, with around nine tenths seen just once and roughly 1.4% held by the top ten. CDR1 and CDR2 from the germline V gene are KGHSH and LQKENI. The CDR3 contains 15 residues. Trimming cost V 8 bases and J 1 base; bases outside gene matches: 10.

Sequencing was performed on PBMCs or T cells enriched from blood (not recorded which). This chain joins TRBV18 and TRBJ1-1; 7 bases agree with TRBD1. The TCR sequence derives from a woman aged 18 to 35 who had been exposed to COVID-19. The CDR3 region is CASLLLGTANTEAFF. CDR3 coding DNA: TGTGCCAGCCTACTCTTAGGGACAGCGAACACTGAAGCTTTCTTT.